The text below deals with one TCR beta chain. Here immunoSEQ multiplex PCR was the method, and the copy in TCRdb shows in-frame clones only, minus some. The table includes tens of thousands of clones, about 92% detected once. The data originate from a study of cytomegalovirus exposure and HLA in healthy donors. Trimming removed 5 bases from V and 1 base from J, with 8 bases in between. The length of the CDR3 is 14 residues. Germline V gene sequence: CDR1 WSHSY, CDR2 SAAADI. The chain employs TRBV10-2 and TRBJ2-2, with D tentatively TRBD1 (6 bases). Sequencing was done on a sample of PBMCs. The TCR originated in a woman younger than 35 in good health and CMV-seronegative. The CDR3 DNA reads TGCGCCAGCAGTCAACAGGGGAACACCGGGGAGCTGTTTTTT. It translates to CASSQQGNTGELFF.